This is a list of T cell receptor beta chains from one sample in a study of T-cell memory formation after mild COVID-19. TCRdb fed the 5' RACE reads into MiXCR, producing one record per CDR3 protein. There are some 440,000 distinct CDR3 sequences in the sample; roughly 23% occur only once, and 9.5% to 15% lies in the top ten. Sequencing input: PBMCs or a T cell subset sorted from them (not recorded which). The receptors here all came from an adult woman who had mild COVID-19 (a few samples of this study predate the infection). Cell type and time point are not known. The CDR3 runs from the conserved cysteine through the conserved F or W. A D gene is named only where the DNA matches it firmly. A clone size is listed for some rows: how often the clone was seen (once, few, many), or a class if it is expanded.

d_call,v_call,clone_size,j_call,cdr3_aa,cdr3_nt
TRBD1,TRBV5-1,.,TRBJ2-5,CASNLGTGRRETQYF,TGCGCCAGCAACCTTGGGACAGGGAGACGAGAGACCCAGTACTTC
.,TRBV24-1,.,TRBJ1-5,CATSAQGGNQPQHF,TGTGCCACCAGTGCTCAGGGTGGCAATCAGCCCCAGCATTTT
TRBD2,TRBV11-2,.,TRBJ2-3,CASSLEAGTSMTGTDTQYF,TGTGCCAGCAGCCTAGAGGCCGGGACTAGCATGACGGGCACAGATACGCAGTATTTT
.,TRBV5-1,few,TRBJ1-5,CASSLGFSNQPQHF,TGCGCCAGCAGCTTGGGGTTTAGCAATCAGCCCCAGCATTTT
.,TRBV6-2/TRBV6-3,.,TRBJ1-5,CASSFTGFNQPQHF,TGTGCCAGCAGTTTTACAGGTTTCAATCAGCCCCAGCATTTT
.,TRBV21-1,few,TRBJ2-7,CASSIRDSRYEQYF,TGTGCCAGCAGCATCCGTGACAGCCGCTACGAGCAGTACTTC
.,TRBV6-5,.,TRBJ2-2,CASNGYTGELFF,TGTGCCAGCAATGGGTATACCGGGGAGCTGTTTTTT
.,TRBV27,.,TRBJ2-7,CASTIRPGSPVYEQYF,TGTGCCAGCACCATCCGACCCGGGTCCCCGGTGTACGAGCAGTACTTC
.,TRBV6-5,many,TRBJ1-5,CAGADSNQPQHF,TGTGCCGGGGCGGATAGCAATCAGCCCCAGCATTTT
TRBD2,TRBV3-1,.,TRBJ2-7,CASSQLRSPSGVYEQYF,TGTGCCAGCAGCCAACTAAGGTCCCCTAGCGGGGTATACGAGCAGTACTTC
.,TRBV29-1,few,TRBJ1-1,CSVEGQTIEAFF,TGCAGCGTTGAAGGGCAGACCATTGAAGCTTTCTTT
.,TRBV20-1,.,TRBJ1-5,CSASLGSGNQPQHF,TGCAGTGCTAGTTTGGGGTCAGGCAATCAGCCCCAGCATTTT
TRBD1,TRBV5-1,.,TRBJ2-6,CASWDSSGANVLTF,TGCGCCAGCTGGGACAGCTCTGGGGCCAACGTCCTGACTTTC